This T cell receptor beta chain derives from a study of T-cell reconstitution after alpha-beta-depleted transplantation in children. Study-level results: Reported findings indicate that, about two months after transplant, alpha-beta T cells came from several hundred expanded clones, which were derived from non-depleted graft cells. Some patients showed high day-60 TCRbeta diversity, which derived from surviving recipient T cells and thymic progenitors.

The CDR3 contains 15 residues. V dropped 6 bases and J dropped 3 bases, with 16 bases sitting between them. Researchers prepared the TCRbeta library using unique molecular identifiers, the study reports. TCRdb reprocessed the PCR reads via MiXCR and lists one record per CDR3 protein. The sample has approximately 980,000 distinct CDR3 sequences, around 30% seen once. In this sample, this clonotype turned up a few times. Antigen: not known. Sequencing used PBMCs, mostly from graft donor cells, obtained 360 days after TCRalphabeta/CD19-depleted stem cell transplant. This TCR came from a boy younger than two who had a stem cell transplant for SCID, so the T cells may come from the graft donor. The J gene is TRBJ2-3, the V gene TRBV12-3 or TRBV12-4; possibly TRBD1 for D (6 bases). Here the CDR3 reads CASSFPQGRTDTQYF. The CDR3 region has the DNA TGTGCCAGCAGCTTCCCACAGGGACGTACAGATACGCAGTATTTT.